The present T cell receptor (beta chain) was sequenced within a study of blood T cell repertoires in COVID-19. TCRdb keeps only in-frame clones here, not all; method: immunoSEQ multiplex PCR. The repertoire holds approximately 480,000 clones, with roughly 90% as singletons. Recruitment covered roughly 22 US areas and drew participants whose ages spanned roughly 18 to 90 years. Germline CDR1 KGHSH, CDR2 LQKENI. This CDR3 is built from 14 residues. The V segment lost 3 bases and the J segment 6 bases; nucleotides outside the gene matches: 6. The sequence was collected from a woman between 18 and 29 years old who had recovered from COVID-19. Sequencing input: PBMCs or T cells enriched from blood (not recorded which). This chain connects TRBV18 to TRBJ2-3, with 7 bases fitting TRBD1. The CDR3 DNA reads TGTGCCAGCTCACCCACCGGCAGGGGGGATACGCAGTATTTT. Encoded protein: CASSPTGRGDTQYF.